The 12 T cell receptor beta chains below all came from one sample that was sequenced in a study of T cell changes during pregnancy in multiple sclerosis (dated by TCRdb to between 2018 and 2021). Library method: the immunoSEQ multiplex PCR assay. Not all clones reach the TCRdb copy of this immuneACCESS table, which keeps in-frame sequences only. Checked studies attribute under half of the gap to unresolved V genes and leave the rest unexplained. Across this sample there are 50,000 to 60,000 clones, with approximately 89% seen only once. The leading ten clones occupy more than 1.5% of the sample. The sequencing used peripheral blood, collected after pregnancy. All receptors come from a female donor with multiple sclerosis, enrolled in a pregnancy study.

This CDR3 is CASSTTSYEQYF. DNA for the CDR3: TGTGCCAGCAGCACGACTAGCTACGAGCAGTACTTC. V is TRBV5-6 and J is TRBJ2-7, with D maybe TRBD2 (6 bases). Germline CDR1 SGHDT, CDR2 YYEEEE. The V gene lost 4 bases and the J gene lost 3 bases, with 8 bases spanning the gap. This CDR3 has 12 amino acids.

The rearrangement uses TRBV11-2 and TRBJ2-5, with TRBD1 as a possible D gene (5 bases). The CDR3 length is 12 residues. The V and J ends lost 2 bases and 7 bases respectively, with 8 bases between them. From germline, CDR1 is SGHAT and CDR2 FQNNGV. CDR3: CASSLSRGTQYF. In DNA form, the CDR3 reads TGTGCCAGCAGCTTAAGTAGGGGGACCCAGTACTTC.

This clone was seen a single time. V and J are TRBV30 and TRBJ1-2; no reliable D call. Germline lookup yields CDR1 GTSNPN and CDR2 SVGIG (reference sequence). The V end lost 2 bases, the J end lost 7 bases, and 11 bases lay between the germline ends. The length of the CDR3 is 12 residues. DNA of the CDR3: TGTGCCTGGAGTATTTTTGGGAGTGGCTACACCTTC. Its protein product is CAWSIFGSGYTF. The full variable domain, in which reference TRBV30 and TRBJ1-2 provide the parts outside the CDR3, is SQTIHQWPATLVQPVGSPLSLECTVEGTSNPNLYWYRQAAGRGLQLLFYSVGIGQISSEVPQNLSASRPQDRQFILSSKKLLLSDSGFYLCAWSIFGSGYTFGSGTRLTVV.

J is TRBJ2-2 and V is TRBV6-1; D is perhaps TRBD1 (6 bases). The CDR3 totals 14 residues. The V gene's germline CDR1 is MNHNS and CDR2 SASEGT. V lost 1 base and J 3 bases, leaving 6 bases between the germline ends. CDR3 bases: TGTGCCAGCAGTGAAGGACAGGACACCGGGGAGCTGTTTTTT. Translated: CASSEGQDTGELFF.

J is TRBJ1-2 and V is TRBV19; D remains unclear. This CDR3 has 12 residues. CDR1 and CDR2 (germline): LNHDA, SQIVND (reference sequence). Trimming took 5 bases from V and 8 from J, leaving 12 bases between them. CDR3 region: CASSFPERGYTF. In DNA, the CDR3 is TGTGCCAGTAGTTTTCCGGAGAGAGGCTACACCTTC.

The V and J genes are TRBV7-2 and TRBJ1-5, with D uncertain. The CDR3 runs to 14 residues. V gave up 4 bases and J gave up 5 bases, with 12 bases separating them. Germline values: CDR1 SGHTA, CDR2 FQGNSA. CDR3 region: CASSSRKSYQPQHF. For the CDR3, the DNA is TGTGCCAGCAGCTCGCGCAAGTCCTATCAGCCCCAGCATTTT.

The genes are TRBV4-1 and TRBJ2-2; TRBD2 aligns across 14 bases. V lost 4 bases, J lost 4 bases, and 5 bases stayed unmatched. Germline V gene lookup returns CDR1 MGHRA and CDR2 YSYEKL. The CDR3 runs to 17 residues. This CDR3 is CASSRGLAGDGTGELFF. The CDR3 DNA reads TGCGCCAGCAGCCGGGGACTAGCGGGGGACGGCACCGGGGAGCTGTTTTTT.

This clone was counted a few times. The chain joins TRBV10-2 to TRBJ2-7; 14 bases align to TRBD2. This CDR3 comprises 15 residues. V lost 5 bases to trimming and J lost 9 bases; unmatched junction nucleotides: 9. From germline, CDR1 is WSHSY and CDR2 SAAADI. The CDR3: CASSLGLAGVGGQYF. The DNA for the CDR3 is TGCGCCAGCAGTTTGGGACTAGCGGGGGTCGGCGGGCAGTACTTC.

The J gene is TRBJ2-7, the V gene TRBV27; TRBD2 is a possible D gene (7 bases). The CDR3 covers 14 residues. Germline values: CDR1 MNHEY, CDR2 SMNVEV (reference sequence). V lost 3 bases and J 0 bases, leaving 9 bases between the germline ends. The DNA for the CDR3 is TGTGCCAGCAGTTTCGGGGGGCCCTCCTACGAGCAGTACTTC. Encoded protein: CASSFGGPSYEQYF.

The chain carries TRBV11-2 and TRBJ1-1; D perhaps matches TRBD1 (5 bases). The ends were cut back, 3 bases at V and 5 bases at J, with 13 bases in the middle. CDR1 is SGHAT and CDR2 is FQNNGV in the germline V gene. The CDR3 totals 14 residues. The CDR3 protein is CASSFPGIGTEAFF. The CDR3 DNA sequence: TGTGCCAGCAGCTTTCCAGGGATAGGGACTGAAGCTTTCTTT.

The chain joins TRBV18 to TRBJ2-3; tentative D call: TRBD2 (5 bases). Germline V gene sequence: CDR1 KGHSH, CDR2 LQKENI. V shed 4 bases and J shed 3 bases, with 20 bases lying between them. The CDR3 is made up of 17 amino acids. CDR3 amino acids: CASSHPGPRGVTDTQYF. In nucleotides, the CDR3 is TGTGCCAGCTCACACCCTGGACCCCGGGGTGTTACAGATACGCAGTATTTT.

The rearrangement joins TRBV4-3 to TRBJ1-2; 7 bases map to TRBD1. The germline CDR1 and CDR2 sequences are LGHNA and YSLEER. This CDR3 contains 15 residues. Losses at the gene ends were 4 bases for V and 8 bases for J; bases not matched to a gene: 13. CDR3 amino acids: CASSPPFTGVYGYTF. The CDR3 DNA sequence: TGCGCCAGCAGCCCCCCCTTTACAGGGGTGTACGGCTACACCTTC.